The next 20 T cell receptor beta chains were all read from a single sample in a study of T cells in Graves' hyperthyroidism and ophthalmopathy. RNA transcripts served as the template for amplifying TCR beta CDR3 regions. The TCR CDR3 first-round RT-PCR relied on the HTBI primer set. TCRdb reanalysed the multiplex PCR reads using MiXCR and keeps one entry per CDR3 protein. The repertoire holds more than 500,000 distinct CDR3 sequences, with about a sixth as singletons. The sample was blood. All receptors derive from a woman in her twenties or thirties with Graves' hyperthyroidism.

There are many counts of this clonotype. The J gene is TRBJ1-5, the V gene TRBV15; a possible D gene is TRBD1 (5 bases). The V end was cut by 3 bases, the J end by 7 bases, with 7 bases between. The germline V gene has CDR1 LNHNV and CDR2 YYDKDF (reference sequence). The CDR3 runs to 12 residues. The chain's CDR3 is CATSRQGQPQHF. The CDR3 DNA is TGTGCCACCAGCAGGCAGGGCCAGCCCCAGCATTTT.

This clonotype showed up just a few times. V gene TRBV5-1 combines with J gene TRBJ1-3; no firm D call. Germline values: CDR1 SGHRS, CDR2 YFSETQ. The V end was cut by 0 bases, the J end by 5 bases, with 18 bases between. The CDR3 contains 17 residues. The CDR3 region has the DNA TGCGCCAGCAGCTTGGAACCGGGTTGGTCCCCTCGAAACACCATATATTTT. It is translated as CASSLEPGWSPRNTIYF.

This clonotype was seen a handful of times. CDR3 sequence reads: CASSLLVGGARGINEQFF. The CDR3 DNA follows: TGTGCCAGCAGTTTATTGGTGGGAGGGGCCCGGGGAATCAATGAGCAGTTCTTC. The rearrangement links TRBV27 to TRBJ2-1; 7 bases align to TRBD2. Per the germline V gene, CDR1 is MNHEY and CDR2 is SMNVEV (reference sequence). The CDR3 contains 18 residues. Losses at the gene ends were 1 base for V and 6 bases for J; bases not matched to a gene: 15.

This clonotype was detected a few times. The V call is TRBV6-1, the J call TRBJ1-2; 10 nucleotides align to TRBD1. The junction had 7 bases not matched to a gene; V was cut back by 1 base and J by 8 bases. The CDR3 has 15 amino acids. The V gene's germline CDR1 is MNHNS and CDR2 SASEGT. The CDR3 loop is CASSEETGGAGGYTF. The CDR3 DNA reads as TGTGCCAGCAGTGAAGAGACAGGGGGCGCGGGAGGCTACACCTTC.

This clonotype has a count of ten or more. This chain uses TRBV2 with TRBJ2-7; 8 bases match TRBD2. J gave up 1 base and V 5 bases, and 4 bases lay outside the gene matches. CDR1 SNHLY and CDR2 FYNNEI come from the germline V gene. This CDR3 contains 14 residues. In nucleotides, the CDR3 is TGTGCCAGCAGTAGGGGCGGGAGGTCCTACGAGCAGTACTTC. Translated: CASSRGGRSYEQYF.

This clonotype was recorded at least ten times. The chain couples TRBV7-9 to TRBJ1-1; weak D call: TRBD1 (5 bases). This CDR3 has 14 residues. Germline CDR1 reads SEHNR; CDR2 reads FQNEAQ (reference sequence). V gave up 1 base and J gave up 2 bases, with 8 bases separating them. CDR3 DNA sequence: TGTGCCAGCAGCTTAGTTCAGGGTAACACTGAAGCTTTCTTT. Amino acid sequence: CASSLVQGNTEAFF.

This clonotype has more than one count but fewer than ten. This chain uses TRBV28 with TRBJ2-5; 9 bases match TRBD2. The trim removed 4 bases at V and 6 bases at J, leaving 6 bases unmatched. The V gene's germline CDR1 is MDHEN and CDR2 SYDVKM. The CDR3 has 14 residues. CDR3 loop: CASSYGTSMQTQYF. In DNA, the CDR3 is TGTGCCAGCAGTTACGGGACTAGCATGCAGACCCAGTACTTC.

V usage is TRBV19 and J usage is TRBJ2-7; D not certain. The CDR3 sequence is 14 residues long. With 1 base removed from V and 0 bases from J, the gap between germline ends came to 7 bases. Germline CDR1 is LNHDA and CDR2 is SQIVND (reference sequence). The CDR3 here is CASSIVAFSYEQYF. The CDR3 DNA is TGTGCCAGTAGTATAGTTGCGTTCTCCTACGAGCAGTACTTC. The full variable domain, rest sourced from reference TRBV19 and TRBJ2-7, is DGGITQSPKYLFRKEGQNVTLSCEQNLNHDAMYWYRQDPGQGLRLIYYSQIVNDFQKGDIAEGYSVSREKKESFPLTVTSAQKNPTAFYLCASSIVAFSYEQYFGPGTRLTVT.

The rearrangement uses TRBV5-6 and TRBJ1-4, with D possibly TRBD1 on 5 matching bases. The CDR3 sequence is 13 residues long. Trimming removed 1 base at V and 7 bases at J, with 8 bases between. Germline values: CDR1 SGHDT, CDR2 YYEEEE. This chain's CDR3 is CASSLMGLEKLFF. The CDR3 DNA follows: TGTGCCAGCAGCTTGATGGGGCTTGAAAAACTGTTTTTT.

This chain links TRBV27 with TRBJ2-2; D remains ambiguous. V lost 5 bases, J lost 5 bases, and 9 bases lay in between. This CDR3 contains 13 residues. Germline V lookup: CDR1 MNHEY, CDR2 SMNVEV (reference sequence). CDR3 bases: TGTGCCAGCAGTGCTCCTTGGACCGGGGAGCTGTTTTTT. Amino acid sequence: CASSAPWTGELFF.

As regards this clonotype: This could be a read error, since a much larger clone is one nucleotide away. This chain connects TRBV15 to TRBJ1-1; TRBD1 might be the D (5 bases). This CDR3 has 14 amino acids. Germline assignment: CDR1 LNHNV and CDR2 YYDKDF (reference sequence). CDR3 sequence: CTTSDPGANTEAFF. CDR3 coding DNA: TGTACCACCAGCGATCCCGGGGCCAACACTGAAGCTTTCTTT.

This clonotype was seen a handful of times. The CDR3 DNA sequence: TGCGCCAGCAGCCCACTTGCGGGGAGGACCAACGAGCAGTACTTC. It yields the protein CASSPLAGRTNEQYF. The chain has TRBV5-1 and TRBJ2-7, with D maybe TRBD2 (6 bases). Trimming took 4 bases from V and 5 from J, leaving 19 bases between them. The CDR3 length is 15 residues. In germline, CDR1 is SGHRS, CDR2 YFSETQ.

This clonotype was detected only a few times. The rearrangement joins TRBV6-1 to TRBJ1-5; D is perhaps TRBD1 (6 bases). The germline CDR1 and CDR2 sequences are MNHNS and SASEGT. The CDR3 totals 14 residues. The V and J ends lost 7 bases and 2 bases respectively, with 12 bases between them. CDR3 bases: TGTGCCAGCATTCTACAGGGAGGCAATCAGCCCCAGCATTTT. This sequence encodes CASILQGGNQPQHF.

The chain couples TRBV6-1 to TRBJ1-2, with TRBD1 as a possible D gene (5 bases). Trimming left V 6 bases short and J 4 bases short, with 18 bases between. Germline CDR1 reads MNHNS; CDR2 reads SASEGT. The CDR3 runs 15 residues. The CDR3: CASRDGAVGAYGYTF. The CDR3 coding sequence is TGTGCCAGCAGGGACGGAGCAGTTGGGGCCTATGGCTACACCTTC.

This clonotype was seen only a few times. The chain is built from TRBV20-1 and TRBJ1-4; D ambiguous. V lost 0 bases and J lost 4, with 6 bases in between. The CDR3 length is 13 residues. CDR1 and CDR2 (germline): DFQATT, SNEGSKA (reference sequence). CDR3 in amino acids: CSARDSRNEKLFF. The CDR3 DNA follows: TGCAGTGCTAGAGACAGTCGTAATGAAAAACTGTTTTTT.

This clonotype has just a few counts. A much more abundant neighbour one base away suggests this may be a read error. The gene calls are TRBV30 and TRBJ2-7; D is possibly TRBD1 (5 bases). The CDR3 covers 15 residues. Germline V lookup: CDR1 GTSNPN, CDR2 SVGIG (reference sequence). The DNA for the CDR3 is TGTGCCCGGAGTGTAGGCGCCAGGGTGACCAACGAGCAGTACTTC. Translated: CARSVGARVTNEQYF.

The J gene is TRBJ1-6, the V gene TRBV7-2, with TRBD1 identical over 9 bases. This CDR3 comprises 14 residues. Unmatched junction bases numbered 8, after V lost 7 bases and J lost 10 bases. Germline CDR1 reads SGHTA; CDR2 reads FQGNSA. CDR3 sequence (DNA): TGTGCCAGCACCAGGACAGGGGCAGCGTCACCCCTCCACTTT. Its protein product is CASTRTGAASPLHF. Looking up the rest from reference TRBV7-2 and TRBJ1-6 gives the full variable domain: GAGVSQSPSNKVTEKGKDVELRCDPISGHTALYWYRQSLGQGLEFLIYFQGNSAPDKSGLPSDRFSAERTGGSVSTLTIQRTQQEDSAVYLCASTRTGAASPLHFGNGTRLTVT.

V gene TRBV20-1 combines with J gene TRBJ2-5, with D possibly being TRBD1 or TRBD2 (5 bases each). V lost 6 bases and J 5 bases, leaving 19 bases between the germline ends. The CDR3 covers 14 residues. The germline CDR1 and CDR2 sequences are DFQATT and SNEGSKA (reference sequence). CDR3 nucleotides: TGCAGTGCGCTACCCTGGGGGTGGTCGGAGACCCAGTACTTC. Protein sequence: CSALPWGWSETQYF.

This clonotype was detected a few times. The J gene is TRBJ2-5, the V gene TRBV7-2, with no clear D. This CDR3 contains 11 residues. Germline CDR1 and CDR2: SGHTA and FQGNSA. Trimming took off 2 bases at V and 7 bases at J, with 5 bases between the two ends. The CDR3 is CASSLYLTQYF. CDR3 nucleotides: TGTGCCAGCAGCTTATATTTGACCCAGTACTTC.

The chain combines TRBV19 with TRBJ1-5; 10 nucleotides agree with TRBD1. This CDR3 is 15 amino acids long. The germline V gene encodes CDR1 LNHDA and CDR2 SQIVND (reference sequence). The V segment lost 7 bases and the J segment 2 bases; nucleotides outside the gene matches: 5. The CDR3 nucleotides read TGTGCCAGTATCCGGACAGGGGGTGGCAATCAGCCCCAGCATTTT. Its protein product is CASIRTGGGNQPQHF.